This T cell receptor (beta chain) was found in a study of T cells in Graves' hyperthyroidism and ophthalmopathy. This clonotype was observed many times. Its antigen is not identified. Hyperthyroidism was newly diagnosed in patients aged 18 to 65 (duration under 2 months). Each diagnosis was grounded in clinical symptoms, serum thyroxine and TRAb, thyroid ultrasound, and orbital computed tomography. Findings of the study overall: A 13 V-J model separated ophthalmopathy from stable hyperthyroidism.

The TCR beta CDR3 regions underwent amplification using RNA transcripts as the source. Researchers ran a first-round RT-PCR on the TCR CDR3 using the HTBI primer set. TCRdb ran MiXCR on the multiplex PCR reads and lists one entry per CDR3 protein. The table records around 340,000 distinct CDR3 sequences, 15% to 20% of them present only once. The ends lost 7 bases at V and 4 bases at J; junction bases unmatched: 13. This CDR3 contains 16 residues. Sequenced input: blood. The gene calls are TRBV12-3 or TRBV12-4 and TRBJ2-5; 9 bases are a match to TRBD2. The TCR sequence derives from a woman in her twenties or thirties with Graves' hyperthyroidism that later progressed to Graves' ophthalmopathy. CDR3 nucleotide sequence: TGTGCCAGCATGAGGTTGGCGGGGGGGCTAAGAGAGACCCAGTACTTC. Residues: CASMRLAGGLRETQYF.